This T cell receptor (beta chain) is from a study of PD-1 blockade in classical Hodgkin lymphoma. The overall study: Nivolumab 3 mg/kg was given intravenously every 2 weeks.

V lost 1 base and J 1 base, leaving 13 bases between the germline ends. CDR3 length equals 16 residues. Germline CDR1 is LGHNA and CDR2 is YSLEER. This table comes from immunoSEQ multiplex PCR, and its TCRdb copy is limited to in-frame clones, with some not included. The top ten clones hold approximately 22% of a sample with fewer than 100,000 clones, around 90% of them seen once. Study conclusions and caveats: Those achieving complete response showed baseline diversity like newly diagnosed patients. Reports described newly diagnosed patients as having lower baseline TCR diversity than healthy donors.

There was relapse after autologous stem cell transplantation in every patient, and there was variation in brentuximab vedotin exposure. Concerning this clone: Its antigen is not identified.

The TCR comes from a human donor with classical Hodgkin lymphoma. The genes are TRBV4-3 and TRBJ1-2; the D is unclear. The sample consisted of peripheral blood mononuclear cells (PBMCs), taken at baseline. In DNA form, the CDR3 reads TGCGCCAGCAGCCAAGGGCCTCCCGGAGGTAACTATGGCTACACCTTC. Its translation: CASSQGPPGGNYGYTF.